This entry lists 30 T cell receptor beta chains sequenced from one sample in a study of T cell changes during pregnancy in multiple sclerosis. TCRdb's copy holds only in-frame clones and misses some; the assay was immunoSEQ multiplex PCR. The repertoire holds some 110,000 clones, roughly nine tenths seen once, with approximately 1.5% in the top ten. The material sequenced was peripheral blood, taken in the third trimester of pregnancy. The receptors were gathered from a female donor with multiple sclerosis, enrolled in a pregnancy study.

This clone was detected only once. V gene TRBV19 combines with J gene TRBJ1-2; TRBD1 matches at 10 bases. The CDR3 is 19 amino acids. V was pared by 5 bases and J by 13 bases, with 28 bases of the junction left unmatched. The V gene's germline CDR1 is LNHDA and CDR2 SQIVND (reference sequence). CDR3 coding DNA: TGTGCCAGTAGTCCGTTGACCGGGACAGGGGCCACCATCCATGGACGGGGCACCTTC. Its protein product is CASSPLTGTGATIHGRGTF.

The V and J genes are TRBV19 and TRBJ1-2; D uncertain. The CDR3 is 14 amino acids. The germline CDR1 and CDR2 sequences are LNHDA and SQIVND (reference sequence). V was shortened by 8 bases and J by 4 bases, with 17 bases between the two germline ends. CDR3 amino acids: CASGREAPLYGYTF. Here the CDR3 DNA reads TGTGCCAGTGGTCGGGAAGCCCCACTCTATGGCTACACCTTC.

This rearrangement joins TRBV5-8 to TRBJ2-2; perhaps TRBD2 as D (6 bases). Germline lookup yields CDR1 SGHTS and CDR2 YDEGEE. This CDR3 contains 18 residues. Trimming stripped 2 bases from V and 3 bases from J, with 20 bases between. The CDR3 coding sequence is TGTGCCAGCAGCTTATCGCTTGCGGGACCTGGATACACCGGGGAGCTGTTTTTT. Its translation is CASSLSLAGPGYTGELFF. Drawing the rest from reference TRBV5-8 and TRBJ2-2, the complete variable domain is EAGVTQSPTHLIKTRGQQATLRCSPISGHTSVYWYQQALGLGLQFLLWYDEGEERNRGNFPPRFSGRQFPNYSSELNVNALELEDSALYLCASSLSLAGPGYTGELFFGEGSRLTVL.

The V call is TRBV9, the J call TRBJ2-2; D possibly corresponds to TRBD1 (6 bases). Germline V gene data show CDR1 as SGDLS and CDR2 as YYNGEE. V was clipped by 4 bases and J by 6 bases, with 13 bases between them. This CDR3 is built from 14 residues. In nucleotides, the CDR3 is TGTGCCAGCAGCATCAGACCAGGGGCCGGGGAGCTGTTTTTT. It is translated as CASSIRPGAGELFF. Full variable domain (outside the CDR3, taken from reference TRBV9 and TRBJ2-2): DSGVTQTPKHLITATGQRVTLRCSPRSGDLSVYWYQQSLDQGLQFLIQYYNGEERAKGNILERFSAQQFPDLHSELNLSSLELGDSALYFCASSIRPGAGELFFGEGSRLTVL.

This chain connects TRBV2 to TRBJ1-2; the match to TRBD1 covers 8 bases. After removal of 3 bases from V and 6 bases from J, the junction contained 3 bases not matched to a gene. CDR3 length: 13 amino acids. Germline CDR1 reads SNHLY; CDR2 reads FYNNEI. CDR3 DNA: TGTGCCAGCAGTGATAAGACAGGGGATGGCTACACCTTC. It encodes CASSDKTGDGYTF.

CDR3 nucleotides: TGTGCCAGCAGTCCCCTTGGGGGTACAGGGGTAAAGGGAATGACCGGGGAGCTGTTTTTT. Its translation: CASSPLGGTGVKGMTGELFF. The J gene is TRBJ2-2, the V gene TRBV28, with 7 bases that match TRBD1. CDR3 length equals 20 residues. Germline V gene data show CDR1 as MDHEN and CDR2 as SYDVKM. Trimming took 5 bases from V and 5 from J; bases not matched to a gene: 23.

V and J are TRBV2 and TRBJ2-5; 9 nucleotides line up with TRBD1. The length of the CDR3 is 14 residues. Losses at the gene ends were 6 bases for V and 3 bases for J; bases not matched to a gene: 5. Looked up from germline, CDR1 is SNHLY and CDR2 is FYNNEI. CDR3 nucleotide sequence: TGTGCCAGCAGCGCTAGGACAGGGGAAGAGACCCAGTACTTC. Its translation is CASSARTGEETQYF.

The J gene is TRBJ2-1, the V gene TRBV27; 10 bases are shared with TRBD2. The J segment lost 2 bases and the V segment lost 8 bases, leaving 9 bases of the junction unmatched. The CDR3 sequence is 16 residues long. Looked up from germline, CDR1 is MNHEY and CDR2 is SMNVEV (reference sequence). The CDR3 DNA is TGTGCCAGCGGGGCAGCGGGGGGGCGCCCCTACAATGAGCAGTTCTTC. Protein: CASGAAGGRPYNEQFF.

V usage is TRBV6-5 and J usage is TRBJ1-1, with 10 bases aligning to TRBD1. Looked up from germline, CDR1 is MNHEY and CDR2 is SVGAGI. The CDR3 consists of 16 residues. Trimming cost V 2 bases and J 4 bases; bases outside gene matches: 7. The CDR3 here is CASSYDRGPTITEAFF. The CDR3, as DNA: TGTGCCAGCAGTTACGACAGGGGGCCCACTATCACTGAAGCTTTCTTT.

V is TRBV13 and J is TRBJ2-7; TRBD2 matches 8 bases. The germline gives CDR1 PRHDT, CDR2 FYEKMQ (reference sequence). The CDR3 sequence is 14 residues long. V dropped 2 bases and J dropped 2; count of bases not matched to a gene: 2. The DNA for the CDR3 is TGTGCCAGCAGCTTAAGTAGCGGGGCCTACGAGCAGTACTTC. It yields the protein CASSLSSGAYEQYF. Looking up the rest from reference TRBV13 and TRBJ2-7 gives the full variable domain: AAGVIQSPRHLIKEKRETATLKCYPIPRHDTVYWYQQGPGQDPQFLISFYEKMQSDKGSIPDRFSAQQFSDYHSELNMSSLELGDSALYFCASSLSSGAYEQYFGPGTRLTVT.

The chain recombines TRBV5-6 with TRBJ1-5, with 10 bases lining up with TRBD1. The V segment lost 2 bases and the J segment 3 bases; nucleotides outside the gene matches: 2. The CDR3 extends over 15 amino acids. Germline CDR1 and CDR2: SGHDT and YYEEEE. The CDR3 nucleotides are TGTGCCAGCAGCTTCGGGACAGGGGTCAATCAGCCCCAGCATTTT. As protein: CASSFGTGVNQPQHF.

This clone was counted a single time. Written as DNA, the CDR3 is TGTGCCAGCAGCCTCATAGCCGGGACAGGCAGGGCAGATACGCAGTATTTT. Its translation is CASSLIAGTGRADTQYF. This chain links TRBV11-2 with TRBJ2-3; 8 bases fit TRBD1. Germline CDR1 is SGHAT and CDR2 is FQNNGV. The CDR3 contains 17 residues. With V trimmed by 5 bases and J by 4 bases, 14 bases remained unmatched.

V is TRBV5-1 and J is TRBJ2-3; 11 bases are a match to TRBD2. The J segment lost 3 bases and the V segment lost 4 bases, leaving 7 bases of the junction unmatched. This CDR3 has 16 amino acids. Per germline, CDR1 SGHRS and CDR2 YFSETQ. In nucleotides, the CDR3 is TGCGCCAGCAGCCACGGACTAGCGGGTACTACAGATACGCAGTATTTT. It encodes CASSHGLAGTTDTQYF.

This clone was counted between two and nine times. The chain joins TRBV27 to TRBJ1-1; 7 bases are a match to TRBD1. V lost 5 bases and J lost 0; bases outside the gene matches: 6. The CDR3 is 15 residues long. Germline lookup yields CDR1 MNHEY and CDR2 SMNVEV (reference sequence). This chain's CDR3 is CASSLATGMNTEAFF. In DNA form, the CDR3 reads TGTGCCAGCAGTCTCGCGACAGGGATGAACACTGAAGCTTTCTTT.

The CDR3: CASSPPGTSGYNEQFF. The CDR3 DNA is TGTGCCAGCAGCCCCCCCGGGACTAGCGGATACAATGAGCAGTTCTTC. This chain connects TRBV9 to TRBJ2-1; 11 bases match TRBD2. V gave up 4 bases and J gave up 4 bases; unmatched junction bases: 7. This CDR3 is 16 amino acids long. Germline CDR1 SGDLS, CDR2 YYNGEE.

This clone was recorded once. This sequence joins TRBV18 and TRBJ2-3; TRBD2 might be the D (6 bases). The CDR3 covers 17 residues. Looked up from germline, CDR1 is KGHSH and CDR2 is LQKENI. V was pared by 4 bases and J by 1 base, with 18 bases between. In nucleotides, the CDR3 is TGTGCCAGCTCACGTGGGGCCTCTACGGGGGGCACAGATACGCAGTATTTT. It yields the protein CASSRGASTGGTDTQYF.

This chain uses TRBV7-3 with TRBJ2-1; 8 nucleotides align to TRBD2. The CDR3 extends over 14 amino acids. Germline lookup yields CDR1 SGHTA and CDR2 FQGTGA. After removal of 5 bases from V and 7 bases from J, the junction contained 7 bases not matched to a gene. The CDR3 nucleotides are TGTGCCAGCAGCGTAGCGGGATGGGAGAATGAGCAGTTCTTC. Protein: CASSVAGWENEQFF.

The V and J genes are TRBV4-1 and TRBJ1-1; D possibly corresponds to TRBD1 (5 bases). CDR3 length: 16 residues. The V and J ends lost 0 bases and 0 bases respectively, with 11 bases between them. In germline, CDR1 is MGHRA, CDR2 YSYEKL. Written as DNA, the CDR3 is TGCGCCAGCAGCCAAGATTTCGGGGGGATGAACACTGAAGCTTTCTTT. It codes for CASSQDFGGMNTEAFF.

The chain employs TRBV6-4 and TRBJ2-1; 8 bases line up with TRBD2. The length of the CDR3 is 15 residues. The ends lost 0 bases at V and 4 bases at J; junction bases unmatched: 2. Germline V lookup: CDR1 MRHNA, CDR2 SNTAGT. CDR3 residues: CASSDSAGAYNEQFF. In DNA, the CDR3 is TGTGCCAGCAGTGACTCAGCGGGAGCTTACAATGAGCAGTTCTTC.

The DNA of the CDR3 is TGTGCCAGTAGTACAGCAGGGGCTTGGGGGAAACTGTTTTTT. Its translation is CASSTAGAWGKLFF. The genes are TRBV19 and TRBJ1-4; D might be TRBD1 (6 bases). Per the germline V gene, CDR1 is LNHDA and CDR2 is SQIVND (reference sequence). The V end lost 4 bases, the J end lost 11 bases, and 17 bases lay between the germline ends. The CDR3 sequence is 14 residues long.

The rearrangement uses TRBV6-5 and TRBJ1-5; a possible D gene is TRBD1 (5 bases). The CDR3 has 13 residues. Trimming shortened V by 4 bases and J by 6 bases, and 10 bases separated the two germline ends. The germline CDR1 and CDR2 sequences are MNHEY and SVGAGI. The CDR3: CASSSEGIQPQHF. CDR3 nucleotide sequence: TGTGCCAGCAGTTCGGAGGGGATTCAGCCCCAGCATTTT.

The chain links TRBV6-1 to TRBJ1-2, with D hard to call. Germline CDR1 MNHNS, CDR2 SASEGT. V was shortened by 2 bases and J by 0 bases, with 7 bases between the two germline ends. The CDR3 consists of 14 residues. In nucleotides, the CDR3 is TGTGCCAGCAGTGAAATCTCAGCTAACTATGGCTACACCTTC. Translation: CASSEISANYGYTF.

The rearrangement links TRBV6-1 to TRBJ2-1, with 7 nucleotides matching TRBD2. Trimming at V came to 1 base and at J to 2 bases, leaving 5 bases not matched to a gene. This CDR3 comprises 16 residues. Germline assignment: CDR1 MNHNS and CDR2 SASEGT. The CDR3 DNA sequence: TGTGCCAGCAGTGAAGATTGGGCGGGAGCCTACAATGAGCAGTTCTTC. Protein: CASSEDWAGAYNEQFF.

The gene calls are TRBV9 and TRBJ2-1; D ambiguous. The V gene's germline CDR1 is SGDLS and CDR2 YYNGEE. Trimming left V 0 bases short and J 8 bases short, with 6 bases between. The CDR3 consists of 12 residues. The CDR3 sequence: CASSVASDEQFF. The CDR3, as DNA: TGTGCCAGCAGCGTAGCATCGGATGAGCAGTTCTTC.

CDR3 residues: CASSVGGRGTSNYGYTF. CDR3 DNA sequence: TGTGCCAGCAGCGTAGGGGGTCGGGGGACCTCTAACTATGGCTACACCTTC. The genes are TRBV9 and TRBJ1-2; D might be TRBD1 (5 bases). The CDR3 has 17 residues. Trimming shortened V by 0 bases and J by 0 bases, and 15 bases separated the two germline ends. Germline values: CDR1 SGDLS, CDR2 YYNGEE.

V and J are TRBV5-4 and TRBJ2-3, with D perhaps TRBD2 (5 bases). Trimming removed 0 bases from V and 2 bases from J, with 7 bases in between. CDR1 and CDR2 from the germline V gene are SGHNT and YYREEE (reference sequence). The length of the CDR3 is 14 residues. The CDR3 DNA follows: TGTGCCAGCAGCTTGGTACTAGACACAGATACGCAGTATTTT. It codes for CASSLVLDTDTQYF.

This chain uses TRBV2 with TRBJ1-2; TRBD1 aligns across 7 bases. V was pared by 0 bases and J by 3 bases, with 10 bases of the junction left unmatched. CDR3 size: 17 residues. Germline CDR1 is SNHLY and CDR2 is FYNNEI. The CDR3, as DNA: TGTGCCAGCAGTGAAGCCCAGGTTAGGGGGCTAGACTATGGCTACACCTTC. This encodes CASSEAQVRGLDYGYTF. Variable domain in full (rest from reference TRBV2 and TRBJ1-2): EPEVTQTPSHQVTQMGQEVILRCVPISNHLYFYWYRQILGQKVEFLVSFYNNEISEKSEIFDDQFSVERPDGSNFTLKIRSTKLEDSAMYFCASSEAQVRGLDYGYTFGSGTRLTVV.

This clone was counted a few times. In DNA form, the CDR3 reads TGTGCCTGGGACAGGGTCACTGAAGCTTTCTTT. Translated, it gives CAWDRVTEAFF. This chain links TRBV30 with TRBJ1-1, with 7 bases aligning to TRBD1. V gave up 5 bases and J gave up 4 bases; unmatched junction bases: 1. This CDR3 region has 11 residues. CDR1 GTSNPN and CDR2 SVGIG come from the germline V gene (reference sequence).

This chain joins TRBV5-4 and TRBJ1-1; TRBD1 matches at 10 bases. The CDR3 runs to 16 residues. CDR1 and CDR2 from the germline V gene are SGHNT and YYREEE (reference sequence). Losses at the gene ends were 0 bases for V and 1 base for J; bases not matched to a gene: 3. The CDR3 DNA sequence: TGTGCCAGCAGCTTGGGTGACAGGGGGCCGAACACTGAAGCTTTCTTT. Translated: CASSLGDRGPNTEAFF.

The V and J genes are TRBV19 and TRBJ2-2, with D possibly matching TRBD1 (5 bases). Looked up from germline, CDR1 is LNHDA and CDR2 is SQIVND (reference sequence). There are 13 residues in the CDR3. V lost 5 bases, J lost 6 bases, and 10 bases lay in between. CDR3 sequence reads: CASSFGAAGELFF. The CDR3 coding sequence is TGTGCCAGTAGTTTTGGGGCTGCCGGGGAGCTGTTTTTT.